A selection of T cell receptor beta chains follows, all from one sample in a study of cytomegalovirus exposure and HLA in healthy donors. The method was immunoSEQ multiplex PCR; TCRdb's version includes in-frame clones alone and lacks a portion of them. The sample lists more than 35,000 clones, roughly 91% seen once, with 3% to 3.5% in the top ten. Specimen: PBMCs. The origin of the receptors is a man aged 18 to 30 in good health and CMV-seronegative. The CDR3 runs from the conserved cysteine through the conserved F or W. D genes are given only for firm matches. Clone size is given for some rows only: seen once, a few or many times, or a class if the clone is expanded.

d_call	j_call	v_call	clone_size	cdr3_nt	cdr3_aa
-	TRBJ1-1	TRBV28	-	TGTGCCAGCTTGGGGCCGGACACTGAAGCTTTCTTT	CASLGPDTEAFF
TRBD2	TRBJ2-7	TRBV7-2	-	TGTGCCAGCAGCTTCGTGGGTAGCGGGGGGCCAAGCTCCTACGAGCAGTACTTC	CASSFVGSGGPSSYEQYF
TRBD1	TRBJ1-4	TRBV19	-	TGTGCCAGTAATAACAGGGGAGCTAATGAAAAACTGTTTTTT	CASNNRGANEKLFF
-	TRBJ2-2	TRBV5-1	-	TGCGCCAGCAGCTTAGGGGCGTCCGGGGAGCTGTTTTTT	CASSLGASGELFF
TRBD1	TRBJ2-7	TRBV27	-	TGTGCCAGCAGTCCTGGGACAGTTCCTGGTGAGGAGCAGTACTTC	CASSPGTVPGEEQYF
TRBD2	TRBJ2-1	TRBV7-8	-	TGTGCCAGCAGCCCCAGGGGCAGCGGGAGACCCGGTGAGCAGTTCTTC	CASSPRGSGRPGEQFF
-	TRBJ2-5	TRBV2	-	TGTGCCAGCAGTGAATGGAGATTGGAGACCCAGTACTTC	CASSEWRLETQYF
TRBD2	TRBJ2-1	TRBV9	-	TGTGCCAGCAGCCTCGCGGGAGGCCACAATGAGCAGTTCTTC	CASSLAGGHNEQFF
-	TRBJ1-1	TRBV6-5	-	TGTGCCAGCAGAAAACAGAGCATGAACACTGAAGCTTTCTTT	CASRKQSMNTEAFF
-	TRBJ1-3	TRBV28	-	TGTGCCAGCAGTTTACGGTCGCGCACCATATATTTT	CASSLRSRTIYF
-	TRBJ1-2	TRBV2	-	TGTGCCAGCAGTGTAGAAACAGCGGGCTATGGCTACACCTTC	CASSVETAGYGYTF
-	TRBJ2-1	TRBV7-3	-	TGTGCCAGCAGCCCCACCGGGACTCCTTACAATGAGCAGTTCTTC	CASSPTGTPYNEQFF
TRBD1	TRBJ1-2	TRBV19	-	TGTGCCAGTAGTCTCAACTCGAGGGGGCCAAACTATGGCTACACCTTC	CASSLNSRGPNYGYTF
-	TRBJ1-2	TRBV5-4	once	TGTGCCAGCAGCCCGGCGAAGATCGGGACACGGGATGGCTACACCTTC	CASSPAKIGTRDGYTF
-	TRBJ1-4	TRBV28	-	TGTGCCAGCAGTATTGGGACTCGAGGACTCGAAGGACTGTTTTTT	CASSIGTRGLEGLFF
TRBD1	TRBJ2-7	TRBV7-8	-	TGTGCCAGCAGCTCCCAAGGACAGGCCGGTGGGGGAGAGCAGTACTTC	CASSSQGQAGGGEQYF
TRBD1	TRBJ1-5	TRBV10-2	-	TGCGCCAGCGGGGACAGACTAATTAGCAATCAGCCCCAGCATTTT	CASGDRLISNQPQHF
TRBD1	TRBJ1-4	TRBV5-1	-	TGCGCCAGCAGCTTAGGCAGGGGGGTAACTAATGAAAAACTGTTTTTT	CASSLGRGVTNEKLFF
-	TRBJ1-1	TRBV6-4	few	TGTGCCAGCAGTGACGGGGGGGGGAGCACTGAAGCTTTCTTT	CASSDGGGSTEAFF